The 12 T cell receptor beta chains presented below share a single source sample, sequenced in a study of blood T cell repertoires in COVID-19. Sequencing used immunoSEQ multiplex PCR; TCRdb keeps in-frame clones, though not all of them. This table has 150,000 to 200,000 clones, 87% appearing once. The sample taken for sequencing was peripheral blood. These receptors were obtained from a man aged 18 to 29 with active or convalescent COVID-19.

The sample holds a few counts of this clone. The chain joins TRBV4-1 to TRBJ1-2, with 8 bases that match TRBD1. V was clipped by 3 bases and J by 2 bases; unmatched bases: 5. Germline V gene data show CDR1 as MGHRA and CDR2 as YSYEKL. CDR3 size: 15 residues. As DNA, the CDR3 is TGCGCCAGCAGCCACGTAGGACAGGGCAACTATGGCTACACCTTC. Protein product: CASSHVGQGNYGYTF.

This rearrangement joins TRBV3-1 (or the pseudogene TRBV3-2) to TRBJ1-2, with 9 bases matching TRBD1. The junction had 9 bases not matched to a gene; V was cut back by 4 bases and J by 0 bases. There are 17 residues in the CDR3. CDR1 LGHDT and CDR2 YNNKEL come from the germline V gene (reference sequence). For the CDR3, the DNA is TGTGCCAGCAGCCCCCGGGACAGGGCCCCCACTAACTATGGCTACACCTTC. It encodes CASSPRDRAPTNYGYTF.

The rearrangement links TRBV13 to TRBJ1-1; 8 bases match TRBD1. Trimming at V came to 7 bases and at J to 2 bases, leaving 15 bases not matched to a gene. The CDR3 sequence is 17 residues long. Germline V gene sequence: CDR1 PRHDT, CDR2 FYEKMQ (reference sequence). CDR3 loop: CASTPILTGTGNTEAFF. The CDR3 coding sequence is TGTGCCAGCACCCCTATACTCACCGGGACAGGAAACACTGAAGCTTTCTTT. Together with reference TRBV13 and TRBJ1-1, the CDR3 gives the full variable domain: AAGVIQSPRHLIKEKRETATLKCYPIPRHDTVYWYQQGPGQDPQFLISFYEKMQSDKGSIPDRFSAQQFSDYHSELNMSSLELGDSALYFCASTPILTGTGNTEAFFGQGTRLTVV.

The V and J genes are TRBV24-1 and TRBJ2-7, with 7 bases matching TRBD1. The CDR3 sequence is 14 residues long. V shed 4 bases and J 3 bases; nucleotides not matched to a gene: 5. Looked up from germline, CDR1 is KGHDR and CDR2 is SFDVKD. The CDR3 spells CATSDPRTGYEQYF. CDR3 coding DNA: TGTGCCACCAGTGACCCCCGGACAGGCTACGAGCAGTACTTC.

The count of this clone is one. This sequence joins TRBV5-1 and TRBJ1-2; TRBD1 matches 9 bases. The CDR3 extends over 18 amino acids. Germline CDR1 reads SGHRS; CDR2 reads YFSETQ. Losses at the gene ends were 4 bases for V and 1 base for J; bases not matched to a gene: 14. The CDR3 DNA reads TGCGCCAGCAGCCCCGACCCCCCGGGACAGGGTTTTAACTATGGCTACACCTTC. Translating gives CASSPDPPGQGFNYGYTF.

J is TRBJ1-5 and V is TRBV28, with 8 bases lining up with TRBD1. The CDR3 spans 15 residues. The germline gives CDR1 MDHEN, CDR2 SYDVKM. Germline trimming cut 2 bases from V and 1 base from J; bases unmatched to any gene: 1. The CDR3 reads CASSLRDRSNQPQHF. In DNA, the CDR3 is TGTGCCAGCAGTTTAAGGGACAGGAGCAATCAGCCCCAGCATTTT.

This chain joins TRBV6-2 or TRBV6-3 and TRBJ2-4; 9 nucleotides agree with TRBD1. CDR1 is MNHEY and CDR2 is SVGEGT in the germline V gene. V trimming: 2 bases; J trimming: 7 bases; junction bases outside the gene matches: 9. The CDR3 has 16 amino acids. CDR3 loop: CASSYANRGRRNIQYF. CDR3 nucleotide sequence: TGTGCCAGCAGTTACGCAAACAGGGGGCGTAGGAACATTCAGTACTTC.

The chain employs TRBV6-5 and TRBJ1-1, with 7 bases identical to TRBD1. This CDR3 spans 14 amino acids. After removal of 7 bases from V and 4 bases from J, the junction contained 9 bases not matched to a gene. Germline loops: CDR1 MNHEY, CDR2 SVGAGI. This CDR3 reads CASIFDRARTEAFF. The CDR3 DNA is TGTGCCAGCATTTTCGACAGGGCTCGCACTGAAGCTTTCTTT.

V is TRBV10-3 and J is TRBJ1-1; TRBD1 matches at 8 bases. The CDR3 has 16 amino acids. V lost 4 bases to trimming and J lost 0 bases; unmatched junction nucleotides: 7. Germline V gene data show CDR1 as ENHRY and CDR2 as SYGVKD. CDR3 amino acids: CAISGGGQVMNTEAFF. The CDR3 DNA reads TGTGCCATCAGTGGAGGGGGACAGGTCATGAACACTGAAGCTTTCTTT.

V gene TRBV18 combines with J gene TRBJ1-6; no firm D call. The CDR3 spans 13 residues. V was shortened by 3 bases and J by 12 bases, with 12 bases between the two germline ends. Germline-derived CDR1 and CDR2 are KGHSH and LQKENI. The CDR3 nucleotides are TGTGCCAGCTCACCGTGGCCGCCTCGACCCCTCCACTTT. Encoded protein: CASSPWPPRPLHF.

This rearrangement joins TRBV7-2 to TRBJ1-2; 9 bases are a match to TRBD1. The CDR3 has 14 amino acids. The trim removed 7 bases at V and 4 bases at J, leaving 7 bases unmatched. Germline V gives CDR1 SGHTA, CDR2 FQGNSA. The CDR3 coding sequence is TGTGCCAGCAAGGACAGGGGCCCTACCTATGGCTACACCTTC. Its translation: CASKDRGPTYGYTF.

The V call is TRBV27, the J call TRBJ2-1, with D tentatively TRBD2 (6 bases). This CDR3 spans 17 amino acids. V gave up 5 bases and J gave up 0 bases, with 17 bases separating them. Germline values: CDR1 MNHEY, CDR2 SMNVEV (reference sequence). The CDR3 reads CASSPRGRSSSYNEQFF. In nucleotides, the CDR3 is TGTGCCAGCAGTCCCCGGGGGAGGTCAAGCTCCTACAATGAGCAGTTCTTC.